This T cell receptor beta chain was identified in a study of T cell responses to AZD1222 COVID-19 vaccine. Profiling relied on immunoSEQ multiplex PCR, and the TCRdb table lists in-frame clones only, not all of them. The repertoire holds some 170,000 clones, with around 90% as singletons. This TCR was sampled from an adult in good health. The sample was peripheral blood, taken on day 0 of AZD1222 vaccination.

CDR3 nucleotide sequence: TGTGCCAGCAGTATTGTATCGGGGGCTGAAGCTTTCTTT. Protein product: CASSIVSGAEAFF. This sequence joins TRBV6-5 and TRBJ1-1; the D gene is possibly TRBD1 (5 bases). Germline V CDR1 and CDR2: MNHEY, SVGAGI. This CDR3 comprises 13 residues. The V gene lost 5 bases and the J gene lost 6 bases, with 13 bases spanning the gap.